This entry is about one TCR beta chain. Original processing methods: The authors estimated nucleated cell counts from reference gene primer amplification. Sequencing was performed with immunoSEQ multiplex PCR; in TCRdb, only in-frame clones are kept and a portion is missing. The V and J calls and clone size are taken from that table; D and trimming were inferred from the DNA. This sample has about 94,000 clones, with about 86% found just once. V shed 3 bases and J 0 bases; nucleotides not matched to a gene: 14. CDR1 SGHRS and CDR2 YFSETQ come from the germline V gene. The length of the CDR3 is 20 residues. The data derive from a study of blood T cell repertoires in COVID-19.

This receptor was taken from a woman in her sixties in a cohort sampled during active or convalescent COVID-19. The chain carries TRBV5-1 and TRBJ2-6; 8 bases agree with TRBD1. Material for sequencing was peripheral blood. The CDR3: CASSWGYGRTGSSGANVLTF. The CDR3 DNA reads TGCGCCAGCAGCTGGGGGTATGGTAGGACAGGGAGCTCTGGGGCCAACGTCCTGACTTTC.